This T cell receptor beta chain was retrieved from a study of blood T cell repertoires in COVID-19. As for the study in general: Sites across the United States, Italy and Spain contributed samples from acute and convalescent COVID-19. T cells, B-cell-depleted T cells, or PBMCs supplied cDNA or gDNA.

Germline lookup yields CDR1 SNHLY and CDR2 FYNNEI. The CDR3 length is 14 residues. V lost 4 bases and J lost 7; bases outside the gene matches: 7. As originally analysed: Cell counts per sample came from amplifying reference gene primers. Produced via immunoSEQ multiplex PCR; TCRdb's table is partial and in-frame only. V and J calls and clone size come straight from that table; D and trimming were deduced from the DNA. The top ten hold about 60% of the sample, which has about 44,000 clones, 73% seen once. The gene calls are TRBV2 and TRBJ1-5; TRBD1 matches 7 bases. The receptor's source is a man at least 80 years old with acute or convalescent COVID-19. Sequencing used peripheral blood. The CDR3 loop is CASSALQGQQPQHF. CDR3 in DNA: TGTGCCAGCAGTGCCCTACAGGGACAGCAGCCCCAGCATTTT.